The 5 T cell receptor beta chains reported below all come from one sample, sequenced in a study of cytomegalovirus exposure and HLA in healthy donors. It was with 60 Vbeta and 13 Jbeta primers that the PCR ran. Some clones are missing from TCRdb's copy, which holds only in-frame ones; the method was immunoSEQ multiplex PCR. The table records hundreds of thousands of clones, more than 75% of them present only once. Sequences were obtained from PBMCs. The receptor source for this set is a male donor in good health and CMV-seronegative.

This clone has only one observation. The rearrangement joins TRBV30 to TRBJ1-2; 9 nucleotides align to TRBD1. The J segment lost 3 bases and the V segment lost 1 base, leaving 6 bases of the junction unmatched. CDR1 and CDR2 (germline): GTSNPN, SVGIG (reference sequence). CDR3 size: 15 residues. CDR3 nucleotides: TGTGCCTGGAGTGGGACAGGGGACGGGGACTATGGCTACACCTTC. The encoded protein is CAWSGTGDGDYGYTF.

The chain has TRBV5-1 and TRBJ2-5; 7 bases are a match to TRBD1. With V trimmed by 3 bases and J by 1 base, 12 bases remained unmatched. This CDR3 has 17 residues. Germline V gene lookup returns CDR1 SGHRS and CDR2 YFSETQ. In DNA, the CDR3 is TGCGCCAGCAGCTCCTGGACAGGCGCCACCGTCCAAGAGACCCAGTACTTC. Residues: CASSSWTGATVQETQYF. Full variable domain (rest looked up from reference TRBV5-1 and TRBJ2-5): KAGVTQTPRYLIKTRGQQVTLSCSPISGHRSVSWYQQTPGQGLQFLFEYFSETQRNKGNFPGRFSGRQFSNSRSEMNVSTLELGDSALYLCASSSWTGATVQETQYFGPGTRLLVL.

The chain uses TRBV27 and TRBJ1-5; D unresolved. CDR1 is MNHEY, CDR2 SMNVEV, per germline (reference sequence). There are 15 residues in the CDR3. The V and J ends lost 2 bases and 4 bases respectively, with 12 bases between them. The DNA of the CDR3 is TGTGCCAGCAGTTTAGCGGGGAGACGAAATCAGCCCCAGCATTTT. It encodes CASSLAGRRNQPQHF.

The rearrangement joins TRBV11-2 to TRBJ2-2, with D possibly TRBD1 on 5 matching bases. The V end was cut by 7 bases, the J end by 5 bases, with 17 bases between. Germline V gives CDR1 SGHAT, CDR2 FQNNGV. This CDR3 has 15 residues. CDR3 region: CASTFIAGRTGELFF. CDR3 DNA sequence: TGTGCCAGCACCTTTATCGCAGGGCGGACCGGGGAGCTGTTTTTT.

V and J are TRBV28 and TRBJ2-7; 8 positions agree with TRBD1. The CDR3 runs 15 residues. V gave up 4 bases and J gave up 4 bases; unmatched junction bases: 9. Germline CDR1 MDHEN, CDR2 SYDVKM. The CDR3, as DNA: TGTGCCAGCAGTTCTCTGTTGGGACAGGCTTACGAGCAGTACTTC. Its protein is CASSSLLGQAYEQYF. Filled out from reference TRBV28 and TRBJ2-7, the complete variable domain reads DVKVTQSSRYLVKRTGEKVFLECVQDMDHENMFWYRQDPGLGLRLIYFSYDVKMKEKGDIPEGYSVSREKKERFSLILESASTNQTSMYLCASSSLLGQAYEQYFGPGTRLTVT.